In its sample, the clone carrying this T cell receptor beta chain was seen many times. Antigen specificity is unknown. The data were taken from a study of CD8 T cells in ankylosing spondylitis. Regarding the study as a whole: A motif of 7 to 9 highly homologous TCR beta variants was seen as apparently characteristic of ankylosing spondylitis blood.

Generation of TCR beta libraries employed quantitative 5'-RACE incorporating molecular barcodes. Using its own MiXCR run on the 5' RACE reads, TCRdb lists one record per CDR3 protein. The sample lists fewer than 550,000 distinct CDR3 sequences, 5.3% occurring once. Germline CDR1 reads ENHRY; CDR2 reads SYGVKD. CDR3 length equals 13 residues. V lost 10 bases and J 4 bases, leaving 16 bases between the germline ends. The receptor comes from a male donor with ankylosing spondylitis. The rearrangement links TRBV10-3 to TRBJ1-1, with D maybe TRBD1 (6 bases). The source material was blood, either unsorted or a sorted T cell fraction (not recorded which). CDR3 amino acids: CASTKQGSTEAFF. The CDR3 nucleotides are TGTGCCAGTACAAAACAGGGATCCACTGAAGCTTTCTTT.